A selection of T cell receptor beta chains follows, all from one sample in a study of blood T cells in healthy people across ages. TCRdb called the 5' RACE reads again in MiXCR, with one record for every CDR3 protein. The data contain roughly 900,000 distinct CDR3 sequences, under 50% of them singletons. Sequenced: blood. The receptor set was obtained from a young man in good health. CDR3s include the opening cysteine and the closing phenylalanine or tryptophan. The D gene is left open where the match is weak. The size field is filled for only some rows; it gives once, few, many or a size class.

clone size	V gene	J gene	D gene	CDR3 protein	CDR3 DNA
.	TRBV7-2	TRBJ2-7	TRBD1	CASSFDRGAYYEQYF	TGTGCCAGCAGCTTTGACAGGGGGGCCTACTACGAGCAGTACTTC
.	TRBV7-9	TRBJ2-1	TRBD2	CASSPHEPGLAANEQFF	TGTGCCAGCAGCCCACATGAACCGGGACTAGCGGCGAATGAGCAGTTCTTC
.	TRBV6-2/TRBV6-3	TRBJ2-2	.	CASSYSINTGELFF	TGTGCCAGCAGTTACTCGATTAACACCGGGGAGCTGTTTTTT
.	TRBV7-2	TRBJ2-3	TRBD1	CASSLLGQITDTQYF	TGTGCCAGCAGCTTACTGGGACAGATCACAGATACGCAGTATTTT
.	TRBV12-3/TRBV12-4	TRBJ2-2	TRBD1	CASSWGTGSGELFF	TGTGCCAGCAGTTGGGGGACAGGGTCCGGGGAGCTGTTTTTT
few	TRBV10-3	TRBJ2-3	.	CAISEKHGTGDTDTQYF	TGTGCCATCAGTGAGAAGCATGGGACGGGCGACACAGATACGCAGTATTTT
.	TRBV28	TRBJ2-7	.	CASRLGTASSYEQYF	TGTGCCAGCAGGTTAGGGACTGCCAGCTCCTACGAGCAGTACTTC
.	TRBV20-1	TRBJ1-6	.	CSARGGTPNSPLHF	TGCAGTGCTAGAGGGGGCACCCCAAATTCACCCCTCCACTTT
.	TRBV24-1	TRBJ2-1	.	CATSDTEGLSYNEQFF	TGTGCCACCAGTGACACGGAGGGGCTCTCCTACAATGAGCAGTTCTTC
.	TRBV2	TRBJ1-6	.	CASNVEQNSPLHF	TGTGCCAGCAATGTTGAACAGAATTCACCCCTCCACTTT
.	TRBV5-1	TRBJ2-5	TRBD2	CASSLGRWTSGANQETQYF	TGCGCCAGCAGCTTGGGTCGGTGGACTAGCGGGGCAAACCAAGAGACCCAGTACTTC
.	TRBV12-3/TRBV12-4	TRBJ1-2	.	CASSLTGSHGYTF	TGTGCCAGCAGTTTAACAGGCTCCCATGGCTACACCTTC
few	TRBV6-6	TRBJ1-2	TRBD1	CASSYSGTGESGYTF	TGTGCCAGCAGTTACTCGGGGACAGGGGAATCAGGCTACACCTTC
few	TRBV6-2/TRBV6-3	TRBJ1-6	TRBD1	CASSTIRDRGNSPLHF	TGTGCCAGCAGTACGATCCGGGACAGGGGCAATTCACCCCTCCACTTT
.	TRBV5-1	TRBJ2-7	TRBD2	CASSSRTSGGVSSYEQYF	TGCGCCAGCAGCTCGCGGACTAGCGGGGGAGTAAGCTCCTACGAGCAGTACTTC
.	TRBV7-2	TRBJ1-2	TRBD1	CASSSWGTGYYGYTF	TGTGCCAGCAGCTCGTGGGGGACAGGGTACTATGGCTACACCTTC
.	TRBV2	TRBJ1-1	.	CASTRVSTEAFF	TGTGCCAGTACCAGGGTTTCCACTGAAGCTTTCTTT
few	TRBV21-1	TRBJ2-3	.	CASIKTSGGTDYTDTQYF	TGTGCCAGCATCAAAACTAGCGGGGGGACCGATTACACAGATACGCAGTATTTT
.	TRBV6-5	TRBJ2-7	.	CASSYSMIQAYEQYF	TGTGCCAGCAGTTACTCGATGATCCAGGCCTACGAGCAGTACTTC
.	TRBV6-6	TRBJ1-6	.	CASSYSDVPNSPLHF	TGTGCCAGCAGTTACTCTGATGTCCCGAATTCACCCCTCCACTTT
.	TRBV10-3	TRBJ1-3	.	CAIRDNSGNTIYF	TGTGCCATCAGGGACAACTCTGGAAACACCATATATTTT
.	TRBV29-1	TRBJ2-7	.	CSVEDASGGSHEQYF	TGCAGCGTTGAAGATGCCAGTGGGGGATCCCACGAGCAGTACTTC
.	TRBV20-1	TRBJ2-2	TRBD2	CSARSSGGAPGELFF	TGCAGTGCTAGATCGAGCGGGGGGGCCCCCGGGGAGCTGTTTTTT
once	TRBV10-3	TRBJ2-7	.	CAISEAKGSYEQYF	TGTGCCATCAGTGAGGCAAAGGGCTCCTACGAGCAGTACTTC
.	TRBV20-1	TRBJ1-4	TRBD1	CSAPRDSFEKLFF	TGCAGTGCACCCCGGGACAGTTTCGAAAAACTGTTTTTT
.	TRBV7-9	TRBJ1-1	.	CASSPDQTQPFF	TGTGCCAGCAGCCCGGACCAGACCCAGCCTTTCTTT
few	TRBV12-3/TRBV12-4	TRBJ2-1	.	CASSLEVWEQFF	TGTGCCAGCAGTTTAGAAGTCTGGGAGCAGTTCTTC
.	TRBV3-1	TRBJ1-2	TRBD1	CTSSRRTGPKNGYTF	TGTACCAGCAGCAGGAGGACAGGGCCTAAGAATGGCTACACCTTC
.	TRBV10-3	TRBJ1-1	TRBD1	CAIRAGGALGNTEAFF	TGTGCCATCAGGGCAGGGGGAGCTCTGGGGAACACTGAAGCTTTCTTT
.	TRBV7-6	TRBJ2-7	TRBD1	CASSLEVGQGYEQYF	TGTGCCAGCAGCTTAGAGGTGGGACAGGGGTACGAGCAGTACTTC
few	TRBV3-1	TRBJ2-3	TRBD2	CASSQGFSGGPTDTQYF	TGTGCCAGCAGCCAAGGGTTCAGCGGGGGGCCCACAGATACGCAGTATTTT
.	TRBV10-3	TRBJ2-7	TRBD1	CAISEGQAYEQYF	TGTGCCATCAGTGAGGGACAGGCCTACGAGCAGTACTTC
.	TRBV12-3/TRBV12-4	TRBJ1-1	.	CASSFDEERYTEAFF	TGTGCCAGCAGTTTTGATGAGGAGAGGTACACTGAAGCTTTCTTT
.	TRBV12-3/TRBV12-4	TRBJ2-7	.	CASSLSQGPSSYEQYF	TGTGCCAGCAGTTTGAGTCAGGGCCCGAGCTCCTACGAGCAGTACTTC
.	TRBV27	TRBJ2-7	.	CASSFGAHEQYF	TGTGCCAGCAGTTTTGGGGCCCACGAGCAGTACTTC
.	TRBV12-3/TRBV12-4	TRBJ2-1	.	CASSVGGGHNEQFF	TGTGCCAGCAGTGTAGGGGGGGGGCACAATGAGCAGTTCTTC
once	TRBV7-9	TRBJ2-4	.	CASTAGRLNIQYF	TGTGCCAGCACCGCGGGGCGTCTCAACATTCAGTACTTC
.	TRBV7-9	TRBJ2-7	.	CASSFRDQSYEQYF	TGTGCCAGCAGCTTCCGGGATCAGTCCTACGAGCAGTACTTC
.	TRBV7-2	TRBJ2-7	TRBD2	CASSETKGGGNSYEQYF	TGTGCCAGCAGCGAGACCAAGGGCGGGGGGAACTCCTACGAGCAGTACTTC
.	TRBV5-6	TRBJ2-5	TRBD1	CASSLRGQGGLETQYF	TGTGCCAGCAGTTTAAGAGGACAGGGGGGATTGGAGACCCAGTACTTC
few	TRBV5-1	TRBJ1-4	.	CASSPDGGIEEKLFF	TGCGCCAGCAGCCCCGACGGTGGGATCGAGGAAAAACTGTTTTTT
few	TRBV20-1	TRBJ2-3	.	CSARGITDTQYF	TGCAGTGCTAGAGGGATCACAGATACGCAGTATTTT
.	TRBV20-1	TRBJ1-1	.	CSASGYLSNTEAFF	TGCAGTGCTAGTGGTTACCTGTCTAACACTGAAGCTTTCTTT
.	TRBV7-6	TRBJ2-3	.	CASSRGIDTQYF	TGTGCCAGCAGCCGTGGAATCGATACGCAGTATTTT
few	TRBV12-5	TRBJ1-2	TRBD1	CASGLGDRTNYGYTF	TGTGCTAGTGGTTTGGGGGACAGAACTAACTATGGCTACACCTTC
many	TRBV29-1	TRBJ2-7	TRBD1	CSVRTGIVNEQYF	TGCAGCGTAAGGACAGGGATCGTCAACGAGCAGTACTTC
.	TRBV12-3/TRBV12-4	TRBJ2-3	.	CASEQGSDTQYF	TGTGCCAGCGAGCAGGGGTCAGATACGCAGTATTTT
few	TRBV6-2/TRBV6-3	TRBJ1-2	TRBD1	CASTYGQDYGYTF	TGTGCCAGCACCTACGGACAGGACTATGGCTACACCTTC
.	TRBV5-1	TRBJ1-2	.	CASSLPEAYGYTF	TGCGCCAGCAGCTTACCGGAGGCCTATGGCTACACCTTC
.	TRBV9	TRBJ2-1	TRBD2	CASSATGTSGDPRFF	TGTGCCAGCAGCGCAACCGGGACTAGCGGGGACCCACGGTTCTTT
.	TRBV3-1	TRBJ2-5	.	CASSHREWQETQYF	TGTGCCAGCAGCCATCGGGAGTGGCAAGAGACCCAGTACTTC
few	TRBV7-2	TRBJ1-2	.	CASSLAAGSNYGYTF	TGTGCCAGCAGCTTAGCTGCAGGGTCGAACTATGGCTACACCTTC
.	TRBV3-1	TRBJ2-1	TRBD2	CASSQGPGGGSYNEQFF	TGTGCCAGCAGCCAGGGCCCCGGCGGGGGTTCCTACAATGAGCAGTTCTTC
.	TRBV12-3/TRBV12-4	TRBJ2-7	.	CASTFGGAGYEQYF	TGTGCCAGCACCTTTGGGGGGGCGGGTTACGAGCAGTACTTC
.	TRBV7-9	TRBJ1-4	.	CASSLGGHRNEKLFF	TGTGCCAGCAGCTTAGGGGGACACCGCAATGAAAAACTGTTTTTT
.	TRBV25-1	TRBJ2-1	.	CASSQPIYNEQFF	TGTGCCAGCAGTCAGCCGATCTACAATGAGCAGTTCTTC
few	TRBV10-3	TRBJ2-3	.	CAIRESGSVDTQYF	TGTGCCATCAGGGAGAGCGGTTCGGTAGATACGCAGTATTTT
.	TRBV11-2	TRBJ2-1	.	CASSSSTGLSYNEQFF	TGTGCCAGCAGCTCCTCAACCGGGCTTTCCTACAATGAGCAGTTCTTC
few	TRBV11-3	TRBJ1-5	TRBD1	CASSLTGGSGQPQHF	TGTGCCAGCAGCCTAACAGGGGGGTCAGGGCAGCCCCAGCATTTT